In its sample, the clone carrying this TCR beta chain was seen a few times. What it binds is unknown. The sample is drawn from a study of OX40 agonist ivuxolimab in advanced cancers. Regarding the study as a whole: Averaging showed that CD8+ T cells had more expanded clones than CD4+ did.

Germline CDR1 reads LNHDA; CDR2 reads SQIVND (reference sequence). V dropped 3 bases and J dropped 2; count of bases not matched to a gene: 7. The CDR3 loop spans 17 amino acids. The data were produced by immunoSEQ multiplex PCR, yet TCRdb's version contains in-frame clones alone and is incomplete. The table has 68,000 or so clones, 75% to 90% seen once. The sequence was collected from an adult with an advanced solid tumor such as melanoma, head and neck, liver or kidney cancer. The sequencing used CD4+ or CD8+ T cells sorted from blood, collected in a trial of the OX40 agonist ivuxolimab. The chain joins TRBV19 to TRBJ2-5, with 12 bases aligning to TRBD2. The CDR3 is CASSIGRLAGDQETQYF. The CDR3 nucleotides read TGTGCCAGTAGTATTGGTAGACTAGCGGGGGATCAAGAGACCCAGTACTTC.